This T cell receptor beta chain was captured by sequencing in a study of neoadjuvant anti-PD-1 for oral cavity cancer. Findings and limits, study-wide: After neoadjuvant nivolumab, PBMC T cell clonality was significantly higher in non-responders than responders.

This clone was detected only a few times. Its matching antigen is unknown. PBMCs were not maintained or expanded in culture before analysis. CDR3 length equals 14 residues. The ends were cut back, 4 bases at V and 6 bases at J, with 15 bases in the middle. Germline CDR1 is KGHSH and CDR2 is LQKENI. Using immunoSEQ multiplex PCR, the repertoire was profiled, and TCRdb retains in-frame clones only, with some absent. The sample includes 15,000 or so clones, about 69% seen only once; the top ten take roughly 2.8%. This TCR was sampled from a person aged 40 to 85 with oral cavity squamous cell carcinoma. The sample consisted of PBMCs, taken before nivolumab (anti-PD-1) treatment. J is TRBJ1-2 and V is TRBV18, with D possibly matching TRBD1 (6 bases). The CDR3 DNA reads TGTGCCAGCTCACGAACGGCAGGGGTAGATGGCTACACCTTC. This sequence encodes CASSRTAGVDGYTF.